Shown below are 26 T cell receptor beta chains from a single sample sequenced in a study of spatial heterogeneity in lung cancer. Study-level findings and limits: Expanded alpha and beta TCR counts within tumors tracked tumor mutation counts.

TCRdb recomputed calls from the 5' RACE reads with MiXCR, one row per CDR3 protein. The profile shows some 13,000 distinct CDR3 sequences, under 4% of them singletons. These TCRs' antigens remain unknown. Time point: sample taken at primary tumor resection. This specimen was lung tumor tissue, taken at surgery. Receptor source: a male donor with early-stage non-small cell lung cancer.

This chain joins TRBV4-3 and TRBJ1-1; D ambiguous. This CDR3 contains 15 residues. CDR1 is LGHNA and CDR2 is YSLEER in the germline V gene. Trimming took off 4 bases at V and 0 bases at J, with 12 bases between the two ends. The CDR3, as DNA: TGCGCCAGCAGCCCTACGGTGCGAGTGAACACTGAAGCTTTCTTT. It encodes CASSPTVRVNTEAFF.

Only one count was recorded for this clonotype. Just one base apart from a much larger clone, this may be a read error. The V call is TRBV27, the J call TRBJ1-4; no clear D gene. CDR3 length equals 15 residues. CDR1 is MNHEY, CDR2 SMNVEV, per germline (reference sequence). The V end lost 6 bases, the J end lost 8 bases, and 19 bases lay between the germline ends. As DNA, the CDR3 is TGTGCCAGCAGGCGGGAGCGTGGATCGTCGGAAAAACTGTTTTTT. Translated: CASRRERGSSEKLFF.

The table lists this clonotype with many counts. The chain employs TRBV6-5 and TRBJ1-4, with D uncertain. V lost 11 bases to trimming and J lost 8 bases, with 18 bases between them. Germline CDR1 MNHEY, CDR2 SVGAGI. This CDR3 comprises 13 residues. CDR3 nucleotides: TGTGCCTCTGGTAGGACGGATAGGGAAAAACTGTTTTTT. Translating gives CASGRTDREKLFF.

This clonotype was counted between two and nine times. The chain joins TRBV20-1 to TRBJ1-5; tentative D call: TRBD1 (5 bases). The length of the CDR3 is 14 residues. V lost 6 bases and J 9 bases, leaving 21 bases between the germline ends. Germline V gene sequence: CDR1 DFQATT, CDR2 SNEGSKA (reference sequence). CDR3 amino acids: CSATGATREAPQHF. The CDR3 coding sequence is TGCAGTGCCACCGGGGCCACACGGGAGGCGCCCCAGCATTTT.

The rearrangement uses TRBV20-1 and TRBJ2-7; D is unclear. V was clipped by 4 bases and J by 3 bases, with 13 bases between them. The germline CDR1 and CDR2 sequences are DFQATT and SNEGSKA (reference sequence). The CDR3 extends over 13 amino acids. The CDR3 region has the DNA TGCAGTGCTAAGCAGTGGGGTAGCTACGAGCAGTACGTC. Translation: CSAKQWGSYEQYV.

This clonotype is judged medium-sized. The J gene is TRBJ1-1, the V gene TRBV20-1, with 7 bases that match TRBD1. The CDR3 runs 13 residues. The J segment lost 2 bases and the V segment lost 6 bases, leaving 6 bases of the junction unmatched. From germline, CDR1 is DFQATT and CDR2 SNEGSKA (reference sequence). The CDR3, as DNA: TGCAGTGCCCTGGGACAGTCCAACACTGAAGCTTTCTTT. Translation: CSALGQSNTEAFF.

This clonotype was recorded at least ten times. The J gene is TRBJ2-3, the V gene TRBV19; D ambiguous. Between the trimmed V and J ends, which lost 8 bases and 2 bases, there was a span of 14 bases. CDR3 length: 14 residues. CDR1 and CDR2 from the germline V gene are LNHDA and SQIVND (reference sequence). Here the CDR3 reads CASASTGSTDTQYF. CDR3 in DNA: TGTGCCAGTGCCTCGACCGGGTCCACAGATACGCAGTATTTT.

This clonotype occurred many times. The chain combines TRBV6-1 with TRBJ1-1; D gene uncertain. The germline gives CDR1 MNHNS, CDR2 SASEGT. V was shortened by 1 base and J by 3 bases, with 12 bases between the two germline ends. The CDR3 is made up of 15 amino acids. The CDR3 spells CASSEGRWGDTEAFF. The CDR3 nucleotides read TGTGCCAGCAGTGAAGGTAGGTGGGGAGACACTGAAGCTTTCTTT.

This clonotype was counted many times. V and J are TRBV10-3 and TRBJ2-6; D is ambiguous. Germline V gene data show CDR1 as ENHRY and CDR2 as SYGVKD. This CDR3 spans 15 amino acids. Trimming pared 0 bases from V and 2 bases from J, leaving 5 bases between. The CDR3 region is CAISESRAGANVLTF. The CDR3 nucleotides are TGTGCCATCAGTGAGTCAAGGGCTGGGGCCAACGTCCTGACTTTC.

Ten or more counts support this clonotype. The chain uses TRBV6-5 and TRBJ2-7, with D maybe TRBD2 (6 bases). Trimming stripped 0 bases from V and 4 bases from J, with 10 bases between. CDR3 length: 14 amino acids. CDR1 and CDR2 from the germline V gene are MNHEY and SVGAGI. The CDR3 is CASSYSVGGYEQYF. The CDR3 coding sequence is TGTGCCAGCAGTTACTCGGTGGGAGGTTACGAGCAGTACTTC.

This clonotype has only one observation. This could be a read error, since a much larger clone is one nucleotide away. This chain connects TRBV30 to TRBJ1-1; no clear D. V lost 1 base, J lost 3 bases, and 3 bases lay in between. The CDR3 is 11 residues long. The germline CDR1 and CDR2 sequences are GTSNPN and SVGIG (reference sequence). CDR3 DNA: TGTGCCTGGAGTGGACACACTGAAGCTTTCTTT. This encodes CAWSGHTEAFF. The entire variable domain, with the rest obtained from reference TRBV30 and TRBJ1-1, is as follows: SQTIHQWPATLVQPVGSPLSLECTVEGTSNPNLYWYRQAAGRGLQLLFYSVGIGQISSEVPQNLSASRPQDRQFILSSKKLLLSDSGFYLCAWSGHTEAFFGQGTRLTVV.

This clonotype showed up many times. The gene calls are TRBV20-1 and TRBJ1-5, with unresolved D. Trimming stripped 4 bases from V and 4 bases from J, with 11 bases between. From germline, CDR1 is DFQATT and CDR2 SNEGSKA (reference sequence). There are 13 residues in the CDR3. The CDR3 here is CSATGRGNQPQHF. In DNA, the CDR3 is TGCAGTGCTACAGGACGTGGGAATCAGCCCCAGCATTTT.

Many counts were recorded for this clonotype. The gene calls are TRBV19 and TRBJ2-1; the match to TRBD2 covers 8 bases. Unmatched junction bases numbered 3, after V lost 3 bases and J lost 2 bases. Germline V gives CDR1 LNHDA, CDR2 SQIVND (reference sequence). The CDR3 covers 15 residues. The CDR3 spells CASSIVGRAYNEQFF. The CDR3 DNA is TGTGCCAGTAGTATCGTCGGGAGGGCCTACAATGAGCAGTTCTTC.

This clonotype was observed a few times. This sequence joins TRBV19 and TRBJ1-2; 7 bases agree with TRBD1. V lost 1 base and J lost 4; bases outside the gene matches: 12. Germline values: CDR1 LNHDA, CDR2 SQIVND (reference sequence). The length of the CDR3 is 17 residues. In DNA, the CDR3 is TGTGCCAGTAGTATAGGCCTCGGACAGGCGAGTAGCTATGGCTACACCTTC. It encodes CASSIGLGQASSYGYTF.

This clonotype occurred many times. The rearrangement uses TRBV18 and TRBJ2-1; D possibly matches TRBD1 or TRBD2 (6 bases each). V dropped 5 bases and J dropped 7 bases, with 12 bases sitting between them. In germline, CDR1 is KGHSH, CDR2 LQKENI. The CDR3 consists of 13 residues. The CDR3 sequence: CASSTGGSNEQFF. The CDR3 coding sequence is TGTGCCAGCTCAACCGGGGGCTCGAATGAGCAGTTCTTC.

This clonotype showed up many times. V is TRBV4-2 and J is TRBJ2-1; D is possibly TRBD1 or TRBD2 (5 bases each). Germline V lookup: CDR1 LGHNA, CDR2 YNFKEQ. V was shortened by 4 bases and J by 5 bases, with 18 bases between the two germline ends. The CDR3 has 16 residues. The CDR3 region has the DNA TGTGCCAGCAGCCCGAGGGACGGCGTAACGGACAATGAGCAGTTCTTC. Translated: CASSPRDGVTDNEQFF.

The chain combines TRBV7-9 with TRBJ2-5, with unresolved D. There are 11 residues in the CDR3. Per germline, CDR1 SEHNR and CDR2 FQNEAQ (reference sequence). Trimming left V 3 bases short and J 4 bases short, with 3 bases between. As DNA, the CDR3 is TGTGCCAGCAGCTTTCTAGAGACCCAGTACTTC. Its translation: CASSFLETQYF.

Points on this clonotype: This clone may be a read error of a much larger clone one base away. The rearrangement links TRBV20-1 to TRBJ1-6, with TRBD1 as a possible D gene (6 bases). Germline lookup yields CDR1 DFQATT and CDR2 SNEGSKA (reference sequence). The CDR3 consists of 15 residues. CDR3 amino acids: CSANRAGVYNSPLRF. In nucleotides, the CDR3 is TGCAGTGCCAACCGGGCAGGGGTTTATAATTCACCCCTCCGCTTT.

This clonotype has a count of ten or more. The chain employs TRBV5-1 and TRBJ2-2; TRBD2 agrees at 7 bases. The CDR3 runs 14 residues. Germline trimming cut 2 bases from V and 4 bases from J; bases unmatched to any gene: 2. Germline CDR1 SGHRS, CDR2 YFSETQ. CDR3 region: CASSLAGFTGELFF. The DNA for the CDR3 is TGCGCCAGCAGCTTAGCGGGGTTCACCGGGGAGCTGTTTTTT. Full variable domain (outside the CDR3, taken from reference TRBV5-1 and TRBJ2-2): KAGVTQTPRYLIKTRGQQVTLSCSPISGHRSVSWYQQTPGQGLQFLFEYFSETQRNKGNFPGRFSGRQFSNSRSEMNVSTLELGDSALYLCASSLAGFTGELFFGEGSRLTVL.

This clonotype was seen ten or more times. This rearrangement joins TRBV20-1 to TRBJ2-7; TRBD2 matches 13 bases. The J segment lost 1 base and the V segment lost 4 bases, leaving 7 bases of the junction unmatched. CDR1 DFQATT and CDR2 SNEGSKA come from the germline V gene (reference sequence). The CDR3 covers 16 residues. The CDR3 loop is CSAIGLAGVGSYEQYF. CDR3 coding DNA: TGCAGTGCTATAGGACTAGCGGGAGTTGGATCCTACGAGCAGTACTTC.

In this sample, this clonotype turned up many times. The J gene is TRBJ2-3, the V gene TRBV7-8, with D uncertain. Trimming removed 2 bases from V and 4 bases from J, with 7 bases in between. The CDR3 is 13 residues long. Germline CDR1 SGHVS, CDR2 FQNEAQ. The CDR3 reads CASSLYQADTQYF. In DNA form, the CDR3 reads TGTGCCAGCAGCTTATATCAGGCAGATACGCAGTATTTT.

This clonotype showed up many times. The CDR3 nucleotides are TGTGCCAGCAGTCAGGGACACCGATACGAGCAGTACTTC. Residues: CASSQGHRYEQYF. This sequence joins TRBV2 and TRBJ2-7; the D gene is possibly TRBD1 (6 bases). The V and J ends lost 5 bases and 4 bases respectively, with 12 bases between them. There are 13 residues in the CDR3. The germline gives CDR1 SNHLY, CDR2 FYNNEI. Combining the CDR3 with reference TRBV2 and TRBJ2-7 gives the whole variable domain EPEVTQTPSHQVTQMGQEVILRCVPISNHLYFYWYRQILGQKVEFLVSFYNNEISEKSEIFDDQFSVERPDGSNFTLKIRSTKLEDSAMYFCASSQGHRYEQYFGPGTRLTVT.

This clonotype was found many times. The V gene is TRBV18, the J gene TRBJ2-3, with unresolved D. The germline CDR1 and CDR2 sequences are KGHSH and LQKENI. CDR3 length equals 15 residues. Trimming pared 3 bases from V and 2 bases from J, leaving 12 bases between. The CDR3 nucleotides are TGTGCCAGCTCACCCGGACCGATTGACACAGATACGCAGTATTTT. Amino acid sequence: CASSPGPIDTDTQYF. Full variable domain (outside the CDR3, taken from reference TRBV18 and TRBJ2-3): NAGVMQNPRHLVRRRGQEARLRCSPMKGHSHVYWYRQLPEEGLKFMVYLQKENIIDESGMPKERFSAEFPKEGPSILRIQQVVRGDSAAYFCASSPGPIDTDTQYFGPGTRLTVL.

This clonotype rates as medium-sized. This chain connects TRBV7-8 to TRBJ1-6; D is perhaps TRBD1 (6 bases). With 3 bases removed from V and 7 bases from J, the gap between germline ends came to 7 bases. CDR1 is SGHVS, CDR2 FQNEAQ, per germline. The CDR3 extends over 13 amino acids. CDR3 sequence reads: CASSFGQNSPLHF. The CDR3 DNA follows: TGTGCCAGCAGCTTTGGACAGAATTCACCCCTCCACTTT.

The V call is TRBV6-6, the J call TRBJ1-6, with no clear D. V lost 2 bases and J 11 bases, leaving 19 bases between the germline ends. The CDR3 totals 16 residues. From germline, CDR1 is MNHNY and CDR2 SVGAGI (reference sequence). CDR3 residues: CASSYEVYSSKAPLHF. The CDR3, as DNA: TGTGCCAGCAGTTACGAGGTTTACAGCTCTAAGGCACCCCTCCACTTT.

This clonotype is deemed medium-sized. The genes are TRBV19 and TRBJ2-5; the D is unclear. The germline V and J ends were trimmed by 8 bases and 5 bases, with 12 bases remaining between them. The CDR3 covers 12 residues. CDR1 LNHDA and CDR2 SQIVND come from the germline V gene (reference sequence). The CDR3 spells CASSGGSETQYF. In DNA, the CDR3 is TGTGCCAGTTCTGGCGGCTCGGAGACCCAGTACTTC.